These 16 T cell receptor beta chains share one sample of origin, sequenced in a study of blood T cell repertoires in COVID-19. Assay: immunoSEQ multiplex PCR; the TCRdb copy retains only in-frame clones and omits some. The sample has approximately 210,000 clones, roughly nine tenths seen once. The sample was peripheral blood. These receptors were collected from a man in his forties with active or convalescent COVID-19.

There are a few counts of this clone. This sequence joins TRBV2 and TRBJ1-5, with D perhaps matching TRBD1 (5 bases). The ends were cut back, 2 bases at V and 3 bases at J, with 8 bases in the middle. The CDR3 runs 14 residues. CDR1 and CDR2 from the germline V gene are SNHLY and FYNNEI. The DNA for the CDR3 is TGTGCCAGCAGTGAACGGGGGAACAATCAGCCCCAGCATTTT. Protein sequence: CASSERGNNQPQHF. Drawing the rest from reference TRBV2 and TRBJ1-5, the complete variable domain is EPEVTQTPSHQVTQMGQEVILRCVPISNHLYFYWYRQILGQKVEFLVSFYNNEISEKSEIFDDQFSVERPDGSNFTLKIRSTKLEDSAMYFCASSERGNNQPQHFGDGTRLSIL.

The chain carries TRBV28 and TRBJ1-2; D is unresolved. This CDR3 region has 12 residues. V dropped 6 bases and J dropped 0 bases, with 5 bases sitting between them. CDR1 is MDHEN, CDR2 SYDVKM, per germline. CDR3 coding DNA: TGTGCCAGCAGCCCCTCTAACTATGGCTACACCTTC. Translated, it gives CASSPSNYGYTF.

The V and J genes are TRBV28 and TRBJ1-1; 9 positions agree with TRBD1. V was pared by 3 bases and J by 4 bases, with 6 bases of the junction left unmatched. Germline CDR1 MDHEN, CDR2 SYDVKM. The CDR3 has 15 amino acids. CDR3 in DNA: TGTGCCAGCAGTTTCCCCGGGACAGGGTCCACTGAAGCTTTCTTT. Translating it yields CASSFPGTGSTEAFF. Using reference TRBV28 and TRBJ1-1 for the parts outside the CDR3, the full variable domain is DVKVTQSSRYLVKRTGEKVFLECVQDMDHENMFWYRQDPGLGLRLIYFSYDVKMKEKGDIPEGYSVSREKKERFSLILESASTNQTSMYLCASSFPGTGSTEAFFGQGTRLTVV.

This rearrangement joins TRBV27 to TRBJ2-7, with 9 bases lining up with TRBD2. The V gene's germline CDR1 is MNHEY and CDR2 SMNVEV (reference sequence). J gave up 0 bases and V 6 bases, and 6 bases lay outside the gene matches. The CDR3 sequence is 15 residues long. The CDR3 here is CASSPTSGFSYEQYF. Here the CDR3 DNA reads TGTGCCAGCAGCCCAACTAGCGGGTTCTCCTACGAGCAGTACTTC.

The rearrangement uses TRBV19 and TRBJ1-1, with 8 bases matching TRBD1. Trimming at V came to 5 bases and at J to 6 bases, leaving 5 bases not matched to a gene. Germline-derived CDR1 and CDR2 are LNHDA and SQIVND (reference sequence). This CDR3 contains 13 residues. CDR3 in DNA: TGTGCCAGTAGTCTGACAGGGGACCCTGAAGCTTTCTTT. Amino acids: CASSLTGDPEAFF.

The V gene is TRBV5-1, the J gene TRBJ1-1; D remains unclear. From germline, CDR1 is SGHRS and CDR2 YFSETQ. This CDR3 contains 13 residues. The V and J ends lost 1 base and 3 bases respectively, with 7 bases between them. CDR3 sequence reads: CASSLTRHTEAFF. DNA for the CDR3: TGCGCCAGCAGCTTGACGCGGCACACTGAAGCTTTCTTT.

The table lists this clone with a count of one. The genes are TRBV19 and TRBJ1-1; 7 bases map to TRBD1. The CDR3 has 14 residues. Germline CDR1 and CDR2: LNHDA and SQIVND (reference sequence). Losses at the gene ends were 5 bases for V and 4 bases for J; bases not matched to a gene: 7. The CDR3, as DNA: TGTGCCAGTAGTGCGTACAGGGGTAGCACTGAAGCTTTCTTT. It specifies CASSAYRGSTEAFF.

This clone is a singleton in its sample. The J gene is TRBJ2-1, the V gene TRBV5-1; TRBD1 matches 9 bases. The CDR3 totals 13 residues. The V segment lost 4 bases and the J segment 12 bases; nucleotides outside the gene matches: 8. The germline CDR1 and CDR2 sequences are SGHRS and YFSETQ. CDR3 amino acids: CASSQGQGIGQFF. CDR3 nucleotide sequence: TGCGCCAGCAGCCAAGGACAGGGGATAGGGCAGTTCTTC.

The chain uses TRBV23-1 and TRBJ1-5; 7 nucleotides agree with TRBD1. TRBV23-1 has ORF status, its function being uncertain. The length of the CDR3 is 23 residues. V gave up 4 bases and J gave up 0 bases; unmatched junction bases: 27. CDR3 in amino acids: CASSLDHYAMFGQGGHSNQPQHF. In nucleotides, the CDR3 is TGCGCCAGCAGTCTGGACCACTACGCGATGTTTGGGCAGGGGGGACATAGCAATCAGCCCCAGCATTTT.

This clone was detected a few times. The chain uses TRBV6-1 and TRBJ2-5; a weak D match, TRBD2 (6 bases). V lost 3 bases and J 4 bases, leaving 18 bases between the germline ends. This CDR3 contains 16 residues. The V gene's germline CDR1 is MNHNS and CDR2 SASEGT. The CDR3 here is CASSDIGTPKGETQYF. Here the CDR3 DNA reads TGTGCCAGCAGTGATATCGGGACTCCCAAGGGAGAGACCCAGTACTTC.

The V gene is TRBV4-1, the J gene TRBJ1-2; possible D gene TRBD1, 5 bases. V was shortened by 5 bases and J by 6 bases, with 10 bases between the two germline ends. The germline gives CDR1 MGHRA, CDR2 YSYEKL. The CDR3 covers 12 residues. The CDR3 region is CASSGGQHGYTF. CDR3 nucleotides: TGCGCCAGCAGCGGCGGACAACATGGCTACACCTTC.

V gene TRBV12-3 or TRBV12-4 combines with J gene TRBJ2-7, with a weak D call TRBD1 (5 bases). The CDR3 has 13 amino acids. Trimming took off 1 base at V and 4 bases at J, with 8 bases between the two ends. The CDR3 here is CASSLGGLYEQYF. The CDR3 region has the DNA TGTGCCAGCAGTTTAGGGGGCCTTTACGAGCAGTACTTC.

The chain combines TRBV28 with TRBJ1-1, with TRBD1 matching over 7 bases. With 4 bases clipped from V and 1 base from J, the junction kept 6 bases outside the gene matches. In germline, CDR1 is MDHEN, CDR2 SYDVKM. This CDR3 has 15 residues. This CDR3 reads CASSSWTGANTEAFF. DNA for the CDR3: TGTGCCAGCAGTTCCTGGACAGGCGCGAACACTGAAGCTTTCTTT.

The rearrangement links TRBV6-5 to TRBJ1-1; a possible D gene is TRBD1 (6 bases). The V end was cut by 4 bases, the J end by 3 bases, with 15 bases between. CDR1 and CDR2 from the germline V gene are MNHEY and SVGAGI. The CDR3 has 15 amino acids. The CDR3 protein is CASSSSRGGDTEAFF. The CDR3 nucleotides read TGTGCCAGCAGTTCCTCGAGAGGGGGGGACACTGAAGCTTTCTTT.

The V gene is TRBV6-6, the J gene TRBJ1-1; no reliable D call. There are 12 residues in the CDR3. Germline CDR1 is MNHNY and CDR2 is SVGAGI (reference sequence). V lost 3 bases and J 4 bases, leaving 6 bases between the germline ends. The CDR3 DNA is TGTGCCAGCAGTTATGAGCGCACTGAAGCTTTCTTT. Protein product: CASSYERTEAFF.

Only one count was recorded for this clone. The chain has TRBV5-6 and TRBJ2-7, with D perhaps TRBD1 (6 bases). The CDR3 totals 12 residues. V dropped 5 bases and J dropped 7 bases, with 13 bases sitting between them. The germline gives CDR1 SGHDT, CDR2 YYEEEE. The CDR3 here is CASRVRGNEQYF. The CDR3 DNA reads TGTGCCAGCAGGGTGAGGGGGAATGAGCAGTACTTC.